The 30 T cell receptor beta chains below were found in one sample sequenced in a study of T cell repertoires in cytomegalovirus infection. TCRdb fed the reads into MiXCR, producing one record per CDR3 protein. Among hundreds of thousands of distinct CDR3 sequences listed, roughly 46% were seen once. These receptors' antigens are unknown. The material sequenced was cultured PBMCs, taken from culture after CMV antigen stimulation. These receptors were collected from a human donor in good health (CMV status not recorded). Some clones in this sample may be carry-over from other donors' samples.

The table lists this clonotype with a few counts. The chain joins TRBV7-2 to TRBJ1-1; 9 bases are a match to TRBD1. V was pared by 5 bases and J by 11 bases, with 6 bases of the junction left unmatched. Germline-derived CDR1 and CDR2 are SGHTA and FQGNSA. This CDR3 is 12 amino acids long. The CDR3 protein is CASSLDRGTAFF. The CDR3, as DNA: TGTGCCAGCAGCCTAGACAGGGGGACGGCTTTCTTT.

The rearrangement links TRBV6-5 to TRBJ1-3; no firm D call. Germline CDR1 MNHEY, CDR2 SVGAGI. The CDR3 has 14 amino acids. Trimming left V 7 bases short and J 0 bases short, with 10 bases between. The CDR3 nucleotides read TGTGCCAGCAAGTGGAGGAGCTCTGGAAACACCATATATTTT. This encodes CASKWRSSGNTIYF.

The genes are TRBV10-2 and TRBJ2-7, with D unresolved. Germline CDR1 is WSHSY and CDR2 is SAAADI. The ends were cut back, 11 bases at V and 6 bases at J, with 20 bases in the middle. The CDR3 is 13 amino acids. CDR3 in DNA: TGCGCCTCCCAAGAAGGTTTTCTAGGCGAGCAGTACTTC. Translated: CASQEGFLGEQYF.

The chain links TRBV2 to TRBJ1-5; D gene unclear. The CDR3 is 16 residues long. V dropped 3 bases and J dropped 6 bases, with 18 bases sitting between them. Looked up from germline, CDR1 is SNHLY and CDR2 is FYNNEI. The CDR3 region is CASSDGPTREGQPQHF. Written as DNA, the CDR3 is TGTGCCAGCAGTGATGGCCCGACGAGGGAAGGTCAGCCCCAGCATTTT.

In its sample, this clonotype was seen once. The chain employs TRBV6-2 or TRBV6-3 and TRBJ2-5; tentatively, D is TRBD2 (6 bases). Germline V gene data show CDR1 as MNHEY and CDR2 as SVGEGT. Deletions cut 6 bases from V and 1 base from J, with 15 bases between. This CDR3 region has 15 residues. The CDR3 DNA follows: TGTGCCAGCAGCGCACTAGCAATGGTCCAAGAGACCCAGTACTTC. It is translated as CASSALAMVQETQYF.

The genes are TRBV5-5 and TRBJ2-1; perhaps TRBD2 as D (6 bases). Germline V gene lookup returns CDR1 SGHKS and CDR2 YYEKEE (reference sequence). This CDR3 contains 16 residues. V was clipped by 4 bases and J by 0 bases, with 14 bases between them. CDR3 loop: CASSPILTSSYNEQFF. CDR3 bases: TGTGCCAGCAGCCCGATCTTGACTAGCTCCTACAATGAGCAGTTCTTC.

The rearrangement links TRBV20-1 to TRBJ2-1; a weak D match, TRBD1 (5 bases). This CDR3 is built from 13 residues. Germline V gene data show CDR1 as DFQATT and CDR2 as SNEGSKA (reference sequence). With 6 bases removed from V and 0 bases from J, the gap between germline ends came to 9 bases. CDR3 sequence (DNA): TGCAGTGCCCCTAGGGGCTCCTACAATGAGCAGTTCTTC. Its protein is CSAPRGSYNEQFF.

The V and J genes are TRBV7-6 and TRBJ2-7, with 11 bases aligning to TRBD2. There are 18 residues in the CDR3. Looked up from germline, CDR1 is SGHVS and CDR2 is FNYEAQ. The trim removed 3 bases at V and 1 base at J, leaving 11 bases unmatched. CDR3 sequence: CASSLYAGTSGRSYEQYF. The CDR3 bases are TGTGCCAGCAGCTTGTACGCCGGGACTAGCGGCCGGTCCTACGAGCAGTACTTC.

The chain links TRBV7-9 to TRBJ2-1; D is tentatively TRBD1 or TRBD2 (5 bases each). Trimming left V 7 bases short and J 0 bases short, with 16 bases between. The CDR3 sequence is 16 residues long. Per germline, CDR1 SEHNR and CDR2 FQNEAQ (reference sequence). Written as DNA, the CDR3 is TGTGCCAGCAACCACGGGACGGAGAGCTCCTACAATGAGCAGTTCTTC. It is translated as CASNHGTESSYNEQFF.

This rearrangement joins TRBV2 to TRBJ1-6; 8 bases line up with TRBD1. Germline V gene sequence: CDR1 SNHLY, CDR2 FYNNEI. The CDR3 sequence is 17 residues long. V lost 2 bases, J lost 5 bases, and 8 bases stayed unmatched. The CDR3 here is CASSESQGALDNSPLHF. The CDR3, as DNA: TGTGCCAGCAGTGAATCCCAGGGGGCCCTAGATAATTCACCCCTCCACTTT.

Concerning this clonotype itself: The junction departs from germline at one end; a sequencing error may be responsible. V gene TRBV7-2 combines with J gene TRBJ2-3; possibly TRBD2 for D (7 bases). Germline V gene sequence: CDR1 SGHTA, CDR2 FQGNSA. The CDR3 is 13 amino acids. DNA of the CDR3: TGTGACAGCAGCTTAGGGGGGGTAGCTACGCAGTATTTT. As protein: CDSSLGGVATQYF.

This clonotype has a handful of counts. The chain is built from TRBV28 and TRBJ1-1; 11 bases align to TRBD1. The V and J ends lost 2 bases and 6 bases, in that order; junction bases with no gene match: 11. This CDR3 has 17 amino acids. Germline assignment: CDR1 MDHEN and CDR2 SYDVKM. The CDR3 DNA follows: TGTGCCAGCAGTTTACGGACCCCCGGGGGACAGGGGGCTGAAGCTTTCTTT. Its translation: CASSLRTPGGQGAEAFF.

This chain connects TRBV27 to TRBJ2-3; 7 bases fit TRBD1. CDR3 length: 13 amino acids. Trimming cost V 4 bases and J 4 bases; bases outside gene matches: 2. Per germline, CDR1 MNHEY and CDR2 SMNVEV (reference sequence). CDR3 sequence (DNA): TGTGCCAGCAGTTACGACAGGGCAGATACGCAGTATTTT. It yields the protein CASSYDRADTQYF.

The chain links TRBV2 to TRBJ1-1; no clear D. Per the germline V gene, CDR1 is SNHLY and CDR2 is FYNNEI. The CDR3 has 13 residues. V dropped 11 bases and J dropped 4 bases, with 17 bases sitting between them. CDR3 coding DNA: TGTGCCGCCTCCCTAACCTTTACCACTGAAGCTTTCTTT. Translating it yields CAASLTFTTEAFF.

The CDR3 is CASSRTPDEQFF. DNA of the CDR3: TGTGCCAGCAGCCGGACTCCCGATGAGCAGTTCTTC. V and J are TRBV3-1 and TRBJ2-1; D is possibly TRBD2 (5 bases). Trimming left V 4 bases short and J 8 bases short, with 9 bases between. Per germline, CDR1 LGHDT and CDR2 YNNKEL (reference sequence). The CDR3 spans 12 residues.

CDR3 sequence (DNA): TGTGCCAGCAGCCAAGCGGGAGACAACACCGGGGAGCTGTTTTTT. Its protein is CASSQAGDNTGELFF. This chain uses TRBV7-8 with TRBJ2-2, with TRBD2 matching over 8 bases. This CDR3 contains 15 residues. Germline V lookup: CDR1 SGHVS, CDR2 FQNEAQ. V shed 5 bases and J 2 bases; nucleotides not matched to a gene: 4.

As to this clonotype: A read error may explain this, as a much larger clone is one base away. The chain uses TRBV12-3 or TRBV12-4 and TRBJ1-1, with 7 bases fitting TRBD1. The CDR3 totals 14 residues. V was pared by 6 bases and J by 0 bases, with 4 bases of the junction left unmatched. CDR3 residues: CASRPTGMNTEAFF. For the CDR3, the DNA is TGTGCCAGCAGGCCGACAGGGATGAACACTGAAGCTTTCTTT.

This clonotype has just a few counts. V and J are TRBV6-2 or TRBV6-3 and TRBJ2-4; TRBD1 agrees at 12 bases. This CDR3 has 15 residues. The trim removed 6 bases at V and 8 bases at J, leaving 8 bases unmatched. The germline gives CDR1 MNHEY, CDR2 SVGEGT. CDR3 nucleotides: TGTGCCAGCAGCCTCACCGGGACAGGGGGCCACATTCAGTACTTC. Translation gives CASSLTGTGGHIQYF.

The J gene is TRBJ2-5, the V gene TRBV12-3 or TRBV12-4, with D possibly TRBD2 on 5 matching bases. V lost 3 bases to trimming and J lost 5 bases, with 10 bases between them. The CDR3 extends over 13 amino acids. In nucleotides, the CDR3 is TGTGCCAGCAGTTTCCAGCAGCGGGAGACCCAGTACTTC. It encodes CASSFQQRETQYF.

The gene calls are TRBV29-1 and TRBJ2-7; D not resolved. This CDR3 is built from 14 residues. Germline loops: CDR1 SQVTM, CDR2 ANQGSEA. Trimming took 5 bases from V and 5 from J, leaving 19 bases between them. Here the CDR3 reads CSVSPDVVAHEQYF. CDR3 sequence (DNA): TGCAGCGTTTCCCCGGACGTAGTAGCCCACGAGCAGTACTTC.

The chain employs TRBV6-8 and TRBJ2-7, with TRBD1 as a possible D gene (6 bases). The germline V gene encodes CDR1 MNHGY and CDR2 SAAAGT. The V gene lost 7 bases and the J gene lost 2 bases, with 12 bases spanning the gap. There are 13 residues in the CDR3. CDR3 loop: CASTGTLAYEQYF. The CDR3 nucleotides are TGTGCCAGCACAGGGACATTGGCCTACGAGCAGTACTTC.

The chain links TRBV5-4 to TRBJ1-6; D not resolved. The CDR3 is 14 residues long. Germline CDR1 is SGHNT and CDR2 is YYREEE (reference sequence). Trimming took 0 bases from V and 10 from J, leaving 11 bases between them. CDR3 region: CASSLDTGVSPLHF. Written as DNA, the CDR3 is TGTGCCAGCAGCTTGGACACCGGCGTCTCACCCCTCCACTTT.

This clonotype was recorded only once. This chain joins TRBV15 and TRBJ1-5; D possibly corresponds to TRBD1 (5 bases). This CDR3 contains 15 residues. Trimming took 3 bases from V and 3 from J, leaving 12 bases between them. Germline V CDR1 and CDR2: LNHNV, YYDKDF (reference sequence). The CDR3 reads CATSRNAGVNQPQHF. In DNA form, the CDR3 reads TGTGCCACCAGCAGGAACGCGGGGGTCAATCAGCCCCAGCATTTT.

This rearrangement joins TRBV12-3 or TRBV12-4 to TRBJ2-3, with 10 nucleotides matching TRBD2. The CDR3 covers 18 residues. V lost 8 bases, J lost 0 bases, and 14 bases stayed unmatched. The CDR3 protein is CASVPSGRKSTSTDTQYF. The CDR3, as DNA: TGTGCCAGCGTCCCTAGCGGGAGAAAATCAACTAGCACAGATACGCAGTATTTT.

The chain combines TRBV19 with TRBJ1-2; D might be TRBD1 (5 bases). Trimming removed 5 bases at V and 7 bases at J, with 14 bases between. The CDR3 length is 13 residues. Germline values: CDR1 LNHDA, CDR2 SQIVND (reference sequence). The CDR3 reads CASSRPGVGGYTF. The CDR3 region has the DNA TGTGCCAGTAGTCGCCCGGGGGTTGGTGGCTACACCTTC.

This chain uses TRBV15 with TRBJ1-2; D gene unclear. Germline V gene data show CDR1 as LNHNV and CDR2 as YYDKDF (reference sequence). The CDR3 runs to 15 residues. V dropped 2 bases and J dropped 2 bases, with 12 bases sitting between them. The chain's CDR3 is CATSRLGGNNYGYTF. The CDR3 DNA is TGTGCCACCAGCAGATTAGGAGGGAACAACTATGGCTACACCTTC.

This clonotype was seen a handful of times. The chain employs TRBV7-2 and TRBJ2-5; TRBD1 is a possible D gene (5 bases). V shed 3 bases and J shed 7 bases, with 21 bases lying between them. The CDR3 sequence is 16 residues long. Germline CDR1 and CDR2: SGHTA and FQGNSA. The CDR3 coding sequence is TGTGCCAGCAGCTTCCTTGGGGCAGCAGTTACGGCGACCCAGTACTTC. Amino acid sequence: CASSFLGAAVTATQYF.

This clonotype has a handful of counts. The chain carries TRBV12-3 or TRBV12-4 and TRBJ1-5; 8 nucleotides line up with TRBD1. The CDR3 has 15 amino acids. V was pared by 6 bases and J by 6 bases, with 10 bases of the junction left unmatched. The CDR3 bases are TGTGCCAGCAGCCCAACTGTTACAGGGGGTCAGCCCCAGCATTTT. It codes for CASSPTVTGGQPQHF.

This clonotype was detected only a few times. The V gene is TRBV11-2, the J gene TRBJ2-3; 10 nucleotides agree with TRBD2. The germline V gene encodes CDR1 SGHAT and CDR2 FQNNGV. Trimming at V came to 4 bases and at J to 8 bases, leaving 15 bases not matched to a gene. The CDR3 contains 17 residues. The CDR3 DNA sequence: TGTGCCAGCAGCTCTAGCGGGGGTAGCCCCCCCTCCGGTACGCAGTATTTT. As protein: CASSSSGGSPPSGTQYF.

This chain uses TRBV12-3 or TRBV12-4 with TRBJ2-1, with 10 bases lining up with TRBD2. Germline trimming cut 5 bases from V and 14 bases from J; bases unmatched to any gene: 15. CDR3 size: 15 residues. CDR3 loop: CASSARLAGGLSEFF. The DNA of the CDR3 is TGTGCCAGCAGTGCCAGACTAGCGGGTGGCCTCTCGGAGTTCTTC.